This TCR beta chain was sequenced for a study of T cell responses to AZD1222 COVID-19 vaccine. Points from the study as a whole: Spike-specific TCR breadth and depth were elevated following two AZD1222 doses. Repertoire sampling happened only post peak T cell response.

Repertoires were generated with immunoSEQ multiplex PCR, while TCRdb's copy carries only in-frame clones and drops some. The sample has roughly 200,000 clones; 80% to 90% are singletons. Comments on this clone: Its antigen is undetermined.

Trimming took 0 bases from V and 5 from J, leaving 3 bases between them. CDR3 length: 11 residues. CDR1 is SGHNT, CDR2 YYREEE, per germline (reference sequence). The sample here was peripheral blood, taken on day 0 of AZD1222 vaccination. The J gene is TRBJ2-7, the V gene TRBV5-4, with D uncertain. This sequence was found in an adult in good health. In DNA form, the CDR3 reads TGTGCCAGCAGCTTGGCGGACGAGCAGTACTTC. This codes for CASSLADEQYF.